These T cell receptor beta chains were read from a single sample in a study of T cell clones after liver transplantation. Sequencing used immunoSEQ multiplex PCR; TCRdb keeps in-frame clones, though not all of them. The sample comprises about 33,000 clones, around 96% of which are singletons, and approximately 26% rests with the top ten. The sequences come from CD8+ T cells from blood, collected 12 months after liver transplant. These receptors all stem from a human patient who received a liver transplant. Some of the T cells may derive from the graft donor. Both conserved end residues are part of each CDR3. The D gene is left open where the match is weak. A row's size may be missing; if present it is once, few, many or a size class.

clone_size j_call v_call d_call cdr3_nt cdr3_aa
. TRBJ2-7 TRBV29-1 . TGCAGCGTTGGGGGGGACCGTAAAAGCTCCTACGAGCAGTACTTC CSVGGDRKSSYEQYF
once TRBJ2-3 TRBV6-5 . TGTGCCAGCAGTTACACCGCACTAGGGTTGACAGATACGCAGTATTTT CASSYTALGLTDTQYF
. TRBJ1-5 TRBV6-5 . TGTGCCAGCGGTGTTGGGTTGAATCAGCCCCAGCATTTT CASGVGLNQPQHF
. TRBJ1-1 TRBV6-1 TRBD1 TGTGCCAGCAGTGATAGGGGACAGGGTACGTGTACTGAAGCTTTCTTT CASSDRGQGTCTEAFF
. TRBJ1-2 TRBV27 . TGTGCCAGCACCACGGGGGGTTGGGGTCATGGCTACACCTTC CASTTGGWGHGYTF
. TRBJ1-4 TRBV28 . TGTGCCAGCAGCCCGAATACTAATGAAAAACTGTTTTTT CASSPNTNEKLFF
few TRBJ1-2 TRBV9 . TGTGCCAGCTCAGACAGACGCTATGGCTACACCTTC CASSDRRYGYTF
. TRBJ2-5 TRBV5-6 TRBD1 TGTGCCAGCAGCGACAGGGAACAAGAGACCCAGTACTTC CASSDREQETQYF
. TRBJ2-3 TRBV6-4 TRBD1 TGTGCCAGCAGTCTGTCTACAGGGGGTTGGGAAGCGGATACGCAGTATTTT CASSLSTGGWEADTQYF
. TRBJ2-2 TRBV9 . TGTGCCAGCGGGGGCCTAACTGCGAACACCGGGGAGCTGTTTTTT CASGGLTANTGELFF
. TRBJ2-7 TRBV4-3 TRBD2 TGCGCCAGCAGCCAGGAACAGGGGCTAGCGGGATTCTACGAGCAGTACTTC CASSQEQGLAGFYEQYF
. TRBJ1-2 TRBV9 . TGTGCCAGCAGCGTAGGACTCCGGGGGGCGTGGGACTATGGCTACACCTTC CASSVGLRGAWDYGYTF
. TRBJ2-3 TRBV7-9 . TGTGCCAGCAGTCCCCCACTAAGAACGAGCACAGATACGCAGTATTTT CASSPPLRTSTDTQYF
. TRBJ2-2 TRBV13 TRBD1 TGTGCCAGCCTACCGACCTTGGAGGGTGACAGGGGGAAGAACACCGGGGAGCTGTTTTTT CASLPTLEGDRGKNTGELFF
. TRBJ2-1 TRBV27 . TGTGCCAGCAGTCGTCCGGGAGAAAGATTCCCCGTCAATGAGCAGTTCTTC CASSRPGERFPVNEQFF
. TRBJ2-1 TRBV5-6 TRBD1 TGTGCCAGCAACCTATGGACAGGGGTCAATGAGCAGTTCTTC CASNLWTGVNEQFF
. TRBJ2-5 TRBV11-1 . TGTGCCAGCAGCCTCCCGCCGAGGCGGGGCCAAGAGACCCAGTACTTC CASSLPPRRGQETQYF
. TRBJ2-1 TRBV9 . TGTGCCAGCAGTAGGACAGACTACAATGAGCAGTTCTTC CASSRTDYNEQFF
. TRBJ2-7 TRBV7-9 . TGTGCCAGCAGCTCCTCGGACAGGGAGGGGACCGAATATTACGAGCAGTACTTC CASSSSDREGTEYYEQYF
few TRBJ1-1 TRBV5-3 . TGTGCCAGAAGCTTGGATTGGGGGGCGCTGGATGAAGCTTTCTTT CARSLDWGALDEAFF
few TRBJ2-7 TRBV29-1 . TGCAGCGTTGAAGATGTGCAGGGGGGCTACGAGCAGTACTTC CSVEDVQGGYEQYF
. TRBJ2-7 TRBV5-5 . TGTGCCAGCAGCTCCACAGAGTACTACGAGCAGTACTTC CASSSTEYYEQYF
. TRBJ2-3 TRBV7-3 . TGTGCCAGCAGCGCCTCTGGGGCAGATACGCAGTATTTT CASSASGADTQYF
. TRBJ2-7 TRBV10-3 . TGTGCCATCAGTGCGGGACAAGGAGACTACGAGCAGTACTTC CAISAGQGDYEQYF
few TRBJ1-2 TRBV9 . TGTGCCAGCAGCGTACTTACCGGGGGAGGCTACACCTTC CASSVLTGGGYTF
. TRBJ2-4 TRBV27 . TGTGCCAGCAGTTTATCAGGGACCGGGAAAAACATTCAGTACTTC CASSLSGTGKNIQYF